This T cell receptor beta chain derives from a study of HIV-infected children after antiretroviral therapy interruption. Whole-study context: Most children had recorded EBV and CMV exposure.

Germline trimming cut 6 bases from V and 5 bases from J; bases unmatched to any gene: 4. Germline V CDR1 and CDR2: SNHLY, FYNNEI. The CDR3 is 15 residues long. This clonotype was seen repeatedly, ten times or more. A 3' RACE protocol on RNA, with unique molecular identifiers, produced the TCR library. TCRdb passed the 3' RACE reads through MiXCR, listing each CDR3 protein once. The table includes 90,000 or so distinct CDR3 sequences, 6.9% detected once. The treatment is: PENTA 11 planned treatment interruption arm or continuous ART arm. This TCR derives from a pool of human donors with HIV. The V and J genes are TRBV2 and TRBJ2-2, with 12 bases matching TRBD1. The specimen comprised CD45RA+ CD4+ T cells from PBMCs, pooled from several time points, sampled from a donor given antiretroviral therapy, either interrupted or continuous. As to subset: naive CD4+ CD45RA+ CD45RO- T cells. CDR3 loop: CASRGTGGRTGELFF. The CDR3 DNA reads as TGTGCCAGCAGAGGGACAGGGGGCAGAACCGGGGAGCTGTTTTTT.